The next 25 T cell receptor beta chains were all read from a single sample in a study of CD8+ T cells in alopecia areata. The sequencing template was cDNA reverse transcribed from extracted RNA. Sequencing used immunoSEQ multiplex PCR; TCRdb keeps in-frame clones, though not all of them. The sample lists around 140,000 clones; over 70% were seen once. Sequencing used CD8+ T cells sorted from blood, obtained at week 0. The receptors come from a human donor with alopecia areata.

This rearrangement joins TRBV7-9 to TRBJ2-3; D perhaps matches TRBD1 (6 bases). The germline V and J ends were trimmed by 5 bases and 0 bases, with 12 bases remaining between them. The V gene's germline CDR1 is SEHNR and CDR2 FQNEAQ (reference sequence). The CDR3 has 15 residues. CDR3 in DNA: TGTGCCAGCAGCGTCGGACAGTCTAGCACAGATACGCAGTATTTT. Its protein product is CASSVGQSSTDTQYF. The variable domain in full, with the rest retrieved from reference TRBV7-9 and TRBJ2-3, is DTGVSQNPRHKITKRGQNVTFRCDPISEHNRLYWYRQTLGQGPEFLTYFQNEAQLEKSRLLSDRFSAERPKGSFSTLEIQRTEQGDSAMYLCASSVGQSSTDTQYFGPGTRLTVL.

The chain carries TRBV7-3 and TRBJ2-2; 7 positions agree with TRBD1. Looked up from germline, CDR1 is SGHTA and CDR2 is FQGTGA. The CDR3 sequence is 15 residues long. The J segment lost 4 bases and the V segment lost 5 bases, leaving 7 bases of the junction unmatched. CDR3 coding DNA: TGTGCCAGCAGCCTGACAGGGTCGGGCACCGGGGAGCTGTTTTTT. It is translated as CASSLTGSGTGELFF.

The chain combines TRBV21-1 with TRBJ1-1. TRBV21-1 is labeled a pseudogene. The CDR3 extends over 12 amino acids. The CDR3, as DNA: TGTGCCAGCGGGAGGGGGAACACTGAAGCTTTCTTT. Protein: CASGRGNTEAFF.

This chain joins TRBV4-1 and TRBJ1-2, with 10 positions matching TRBD1. Germline V CDR1 and CDR2: MGHRA, YSYEKL. Trimming at V came to 3 bases and at J to 7 bases, leaving 14 bases not matched to a gene. This CDR3 spans 17 amino acids. CDR3 bases: TGCGCCAGCAGCCAGTCTCCCGGGACAGGGGCAATCCTTGGCTACACCTTC. Translating it yields CASSQSPGTGAILGYTF.

This chain connects TRBV6-4 to TRBJ1-2; unclear D gene. This CDR3 has 12 residues. Trimming shortened V by 0 bases and J by 8 bases, and 7 bases separated the two germline ends. Germline V gene data show CDR1 as MRHNA and CDR2 as SNTAGT. The CDR3, as DNA: TGTGCCAGCAGTGACTCGGGCGGCGGCTACACCTTC. Its protein is CASSDSGGGYTF.

The gene calls are TRBV5-4 and TRBJ1-1; 7 positions match TRBD1. Germline V lookup: CDR1 SGHNT, CDR2 YYREEE (reference sequence). V was pared by 3 bases and J by 4 bases, with 6 bases of the junction left unmatched. The CDR3 covers 14 residues. The CDR3 loop is CASSYRGGSTEAFF. CDR3 in DNA: TGTGCCAGCAGCTACAGGGGCGGTTCCACTGAAGCTTTCTTT.

This chain links TRBV2 with TRBJ2-7; D remains ambiguous. V was shortened by 1 base and J by 4 bases, with 5 bases between the two germline ends. There are 12 residues in the CDR3. Germline lookup yields CDR1 SNHLY and CDR2 FYNNEI. The DNA of the CDR3 is TGTGCCAGCAGTGAAGTGCAATACGAGCAGTACTTC. Its translation: CASSEVQYEQYF.

The V and J genes are TRBV7-6 and TRBJ2-1; 10 bases line up with TRBD2. Per germline, CDR1 SGHVS and CDR2 FNYEAQ. The V segment lost 5 bases and the J segment 2 bases; nucleotides outside the gene matches: 6. The CDR3 loop spans 16 amino acids. CDR3 in DNA: TGTGCCAGCAGCCGAACTAGCGGGGAAACCTACAATGAGCAGTTCTTC. Its protein product is CASSRTSGETYNEQFF.

A few counts support this clone. V usage is TRBV7-3 and J usage is TRBJ1-2; D unclear. Per germline, CDR1 SGHTA and CDR2 FQGTGA. The V and J ends lost 2 bases and 5 bases respectively, with 9 bases between them. The CDR3 consists of 13 residues. The CDR3 bases are TGTGCCAGCAGCTTAGGGGATTCGTATGGCTACACCTTC. It yields the protein CASSLGDSYGYTF. Full variable domain (rest looked up from reference TRBV7-3 and TRBJ1-2): GAGVSQTPSNKVTEKGKYVELRCDPISGHTALYWYRQSLGQGPEFLIYFQGTGAADDSGLPNDRFFAVRPEGSVSTLKIQRTERGDSAVYLCASSLGDSYGYTFGSGTRLTVV.

The gene calls are TRBV14 and TRBJ1-1; possible D gene TRBD1, 5 bases. V was trimmed by 1 base and J by 6 bases, leaving 12 bases between them. In germline, CDR1 is SGHDN, CDR2 FVKESK. This CDR3 comprises 14 residues. CDR3 sequence (DNA): TGTGCCAGCAGCCAAGTAAGGGGATTGGCTGAAGCTTTCTTT. This translates into CASSQVRGLAEAFF. Looking up the rest from reference TRBV14 and TRBJ1-1 gives the full variable domain: EAGVTQFPSHSVIEKGQTVTLRCDPISGHDNLYWYRRVMGKEIKFLLHFVKESKQDESGMPNNRFLAERTGGTYSTLKVQPAELEDSGVYFCASSQVRGLAEAFFGQGTRLTVV.

Only a few counts were recorded for this clone. The chain links TRBV4-1 to TRBJ2-2; D may be TRBD1 (5 bases). Germline V gene data show CDR1 as MGHRA and CDR2 as YSYEKL. This CDR3 region has 12 residues. Trimming removed 4 bases at V and 7 bases at J, with 7 bases between. CDR3 coding DNA: TGCGCCAGCAGCCGGGGCGGCGGGGAGCTGTTTTTT. Amino acid sequence: CASSRGGGELFF.

The chain has TRBV10-3 and TRBJ2-1; D is uncertain. The V and J ends lost 4 bases and 1 base respectively, with 11 bases between them. The CDR3 runs 15 residues. Germline values: CDR1 ENHRY, CDR2 SYGVKD. The CDR3 is CAISVGGISYNEQFF. The CDR3 DNA follows: TGTGCCATCAGTGTGGGTGGGATTTCCTACAATGAGCAGTTCTTC.

This sequence joins TRBV7-9 and TRBJ2-3; 7 bases match TRBD2. This CDR3 has 17 residues. With 2 bases clipped from V and 2 bases from J, the junction kept 10 bases outside the gene matches. The germline V gene has CDR1 SEHNR and CDR2 FQNEAQ (reference sequence). The CDR3 DNA follows: TGTGCCAGCAGCTTACCTTCCGGAGCGGGATCCACAGATACGCAGTATTTT. Amino acids: CASSLPSGAGSTDTQYF.

The V gene is TRBV29-1, the J gene TRBJ2-6; D is unclear. CDR3 length equals 16 residues. The V gene lost 1 base and the J gene lost 0 bases, with 10 bases spanning the gap. In germline, CDR1 is SQVTM, CDR2 ANQGSEA. CDR3 DNA: TGCAGCGTTGAAGGGACCTCGGGCTCTGGGGCCAACGTCCTGACTTTC. This codes for CSVEGTSGSGANVLTF. Full variable domain (outside the CDR3, taken from reference TRBV29-1 and TRBJ2-6): SAVISQKPSRDICQRGTSLTIQCQVDSQVTMMFWYRQQPGQSLTLIATANQGSEATYESGFVIDKFPISRPNLTFSTLTVSNMSPEDSSIYLCSVEGTSGSGANVLTFGAGSRLTVL.

V is TRBV27 and J is TRBJ1-1; unclear D gene. V shed 5 bases and J shed 7 bases, with 11 bases lying between them. The CDR3 has 12 residues. In germline, CDR1 is MNHEY, CDR2 SMNVEV (reference sequence). The CDR3 nucleotides are TGTGCCAGCAGTGACGGCAGGTTTGAAGCTTTCTTT. Its protein is CASSDGRFEAFF.

DNA of the CDR3: TGTGCCAGCAGCCCCATCGACTCTGGAAACACCATATATTTT. The encoded protein is CASSPIDSGNTIYF. The J gene is TRBJ1-3, the V gene TRBV7-6; D gene uncertain. V gave up 5 bases and J gave up 0 bases, with 8 bases separating them. CDR3 length: 14 residues. Germline-derived CDR1 and CDR2 are SGHVS and FNYEAQ.

J is TRBJ2-7 and V is TRBV11-2; D uncertain. Germline-derived CDR1 and CDR2 are SGHAT and FQNNGV. This CDR3 spans 13 amino acids. V lost 3 bases and J lost 2, with 8 bases in between. In DNA form, the CDR3 reads TGTGCCAGCAGCTTTCCAGGTCCCTACGAGCAGTACTTC. This encodes CASSFPGPYEQYF. The whole variable domain, remainder taken from reference TRBV11-2 and TRBJ2-7, is EAGVAQSPRYKIIEKRQSVAFWCNPISGHATLYWYQQILGQGPKLLIQFQNNGVVDDSQLPKDRFSAERLKGVDSTLKIQPAKLEDSAVYLCASSFPGPYEQYFGPGTRLTVT.

V and J are TRBV29-1 and TRBJ1-1; TRBD1 matches 7 bases. The V gene end was trimmed by 7 bases and the J gene end by 1 base; junction bases not matched to a gene: 3. The CDR3 length is 12 residues. The V gene's germline CDR1 is SQVTM and CDR2 ANQGSEA. The CDR3 nucleotides read TGCAGCGCCGAGGGGGCGAACACTGAAGCTTTCTTT. Protein product: CSAEGANTEAFF.

In DNA form, the CDR3 reads TGTGCCAGCAGTTTATCTTCTATACCAAGCCGACATGGTGGGGCCAACGTCCTGACTTTC. Amino acid sequence: CASSLSSIPSRHGGANVLTF. The chain carries TRBV27 and TRBJ2-6; D is uncertain. CDR1 and CDR2 (germline): MNHEY, SMNVEV (reference sequence). CDR3 length equals 20 residues. The V gene lost 0 bases and the J gene lost 3 bases, with 21 bases spanning the gap.

The rearrangement links TRBV19 to TRBJ1-1; TRBD1 aligns across 8 bases. Germline-derived CDR1 and CDR2 are LNHDA and SQIVND (reference sequence). V was pared by 7 bases and J by 5 bases, with 6 bases of the junction left unmatched. The CDR3 contains 13 residues. The CDR3 region is CASTLTGGTEAFF. The DNA for the CDR3 is TGTGCCAGTACCTTAACAGGGGGGACTGAAGCTTTCTTT.

The rearrangement uses TRBV7-8 and TRBJ2-1; TRBD1 matches 7 bases. J lost 2 bases, V lost 6 bases, and 7 bases had no gene match. This CDR3 contains 15 residues. In germline, CDR1 is SGHVS, CDR2 FQNEAQ. The CDR3 protein is CASSPPTGTYNEQFF. CDR3 bases: TGTGCCAGCAGTCCCCCGACAGGGACCTACAATGAGCAGTTCTTC.

V and J are TRBV7-9 and TRBJ1-4; D might be TRBD1 (6 bases). Germline CDR1 reads SEHNR; CDR2 reads FQNEAQ (reference sequence). This CDR3 has 15 amino acids. V lost 5 bases and J lost 3, with 13 bases in between. CDR3 sequence reads: CASSVPEGANEKLFF. The CDR3 nucleotides are TGTGCCAGCAGCGTCCCGGAGGGGGCTAATGAAAAACTGTTTTTT.

The V and J genes are TRBV7-6 and TRBJ2-1, with 12 positions matching TRBD2. V dropped 3 bases and J dropped 0; count of bases not matched to a gene: 6. Per germline, CDR1 SGHVS and CDR2 FNYEAQ. The CDR3 has 18 residues. CDR3 sequence (DNA): TGTGCCAGCAGCTTTAGGACTAGCGGGACCTCCTCCTACAATGAGCAGTTCTTC. It translates to CASSFRTSGTSSYNEQFF.

The chain combines TRBV6-6 with TRBJ2-3; 7 bases fit TRBD2. The germline V gene has CDR1 MNHNY and CDR2 SVGAGI (reference sequence). The CDR3 is 15 residues long. V shed 0 bases and J 3 bases; nucleotides not matched to a gene: 3. CDR3 sequence: CASSYSYGGTDTQYF. CDR3 nucleotides: TGTGCCAGCAGTTACTCCTACGGGGGGACAGATACGCAGTATTTT.

The rearrangement joins TRBV29-1 to TRBJ1-2, with a weak D call TRBD1 (5 bases). Trimming took 2 bases from V and 2 from J, leaving 12 bases between them. CDR1 is SQVTM and CDR2 is ANQGSEA in the germline V gene. The CDR3 length is 14 residues. The CDR3 protein is CSVETTETNYGYTF. The CDR3 DNA reads as TGCAGCGTTGAAACGACAGAGACAAACTATGGCTACACCTTC.